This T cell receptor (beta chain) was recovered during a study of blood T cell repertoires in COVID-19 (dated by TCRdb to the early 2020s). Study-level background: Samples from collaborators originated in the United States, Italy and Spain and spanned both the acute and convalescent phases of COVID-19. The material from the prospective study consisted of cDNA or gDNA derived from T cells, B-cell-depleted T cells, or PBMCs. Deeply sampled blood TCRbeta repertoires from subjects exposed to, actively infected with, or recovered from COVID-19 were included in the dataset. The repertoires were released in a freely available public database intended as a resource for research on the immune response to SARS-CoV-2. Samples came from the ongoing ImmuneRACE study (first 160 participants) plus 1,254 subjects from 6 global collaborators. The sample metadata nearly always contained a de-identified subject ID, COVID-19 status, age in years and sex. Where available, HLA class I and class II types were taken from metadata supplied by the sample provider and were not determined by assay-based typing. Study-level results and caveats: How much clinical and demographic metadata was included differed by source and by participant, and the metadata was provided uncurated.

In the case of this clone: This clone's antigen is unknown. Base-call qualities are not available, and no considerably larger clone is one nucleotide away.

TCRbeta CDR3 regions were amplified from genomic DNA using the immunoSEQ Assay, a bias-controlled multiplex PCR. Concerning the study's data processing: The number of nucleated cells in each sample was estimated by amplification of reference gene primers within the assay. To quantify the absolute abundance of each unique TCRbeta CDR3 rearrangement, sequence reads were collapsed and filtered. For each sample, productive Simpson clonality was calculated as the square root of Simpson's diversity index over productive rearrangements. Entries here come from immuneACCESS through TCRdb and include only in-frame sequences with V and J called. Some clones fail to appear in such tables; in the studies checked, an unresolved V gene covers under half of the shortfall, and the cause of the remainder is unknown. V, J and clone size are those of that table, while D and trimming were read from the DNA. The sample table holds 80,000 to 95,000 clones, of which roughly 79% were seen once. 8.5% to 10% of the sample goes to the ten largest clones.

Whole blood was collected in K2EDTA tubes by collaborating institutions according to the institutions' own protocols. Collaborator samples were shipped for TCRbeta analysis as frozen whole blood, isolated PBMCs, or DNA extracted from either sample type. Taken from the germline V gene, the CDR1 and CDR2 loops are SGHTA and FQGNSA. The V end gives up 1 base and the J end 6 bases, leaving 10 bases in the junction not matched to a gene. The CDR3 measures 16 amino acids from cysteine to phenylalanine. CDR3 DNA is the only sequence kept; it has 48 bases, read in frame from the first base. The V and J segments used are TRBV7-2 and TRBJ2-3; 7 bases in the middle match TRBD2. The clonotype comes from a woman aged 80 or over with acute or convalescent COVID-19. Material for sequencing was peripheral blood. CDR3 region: CASSLGPSGLGDTQYF. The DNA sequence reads TGTGCCAGCAGCTTAGGGCCTAGCGGCCTGGGGGATACGCAGTATTTT. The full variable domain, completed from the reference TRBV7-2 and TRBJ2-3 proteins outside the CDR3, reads GAGVSQSPSNKVTEKGKDVELRCDPISGHTALYWYRQSLGQGLEFLIYFQGNSAPDKSGLPSDRFSAERTGGSVSTLTIQRTQQEDSAVYLCASSLGPSGLGDTQYFGPGTRLTVL.